This TCR beta chain was retrieved from a study of CD8 T cells in ankylosing spondylitis. Broader study findings: One TCR beta motif, made up of roughly eight highly homologous variants, appeared characteristic of ankylosing spondylitis blood. There was reportedly significant enrichment of clones that were disease-linked in matched ankylosing spondylitis synovial fluid.

Concerning this clonotype: What it binds is not known.

Quantitative barcoded 5'-RACE was used to prepare TCR beta libraries. TCRdb reanalysed the 5' RACE reads using MiXCR and keeps one entry per CDR3 protein. This sample has 150,000 to 200,000 distinct CDR3 sequences, with around a third found just once. Between the trimmed V and J ends, which lost 5 bases and 4 bases, there was a span of 17 bases. This CDR3 is 15 amino acids long. In germline, CDR1 is KGHSH, CDR2 LQKENI. The specimen was synovial fluid, either unsorted or a sorted T cell fraction (not recorded which). This sequence originates from a male donor with ankylosing spondylitis. This chain connects TRBV18 to TRBJ1-2, with a tentative D call TRBD1 (6 bases). The CDR3 loop reads CASSSGGLESYGYTF. The CDR3 region has the DNA TGTGCCAGCTCATCGGGGGGCCTGGAGTCCTATGGCTACACCTTC.